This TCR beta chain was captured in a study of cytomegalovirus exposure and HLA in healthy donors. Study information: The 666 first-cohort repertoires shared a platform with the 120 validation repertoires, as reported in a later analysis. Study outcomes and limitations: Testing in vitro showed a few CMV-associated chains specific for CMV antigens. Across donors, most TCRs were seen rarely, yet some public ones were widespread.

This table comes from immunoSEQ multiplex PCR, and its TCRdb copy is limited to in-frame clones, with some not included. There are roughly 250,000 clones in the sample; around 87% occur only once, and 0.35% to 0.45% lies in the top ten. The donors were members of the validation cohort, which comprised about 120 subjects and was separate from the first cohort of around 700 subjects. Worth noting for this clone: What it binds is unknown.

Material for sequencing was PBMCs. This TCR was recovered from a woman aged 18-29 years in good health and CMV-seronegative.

CDR3: CAISERGPGEGFVNTEAFF. The CDR3 DNA is TGTGCCATCAGTGAAAGGGGACCCGGGGAGGGGTTTGTGAACACTGAAGCTTTCTTT. V usage is TRBV10-3 and J usage is TRBJ1-1, with a tentative D call TRBD1 (5 bases). V dropped 3 bases and J dropped 0 bases, with 23 bases sitting between them. The length of the CDR3 is 19 residues. Germline CDR1 reads ENHRY; CDR2 reads SYGVKD.